Below, one T cell receptor (beta chain) is given with its context. Germline assignment: CDR1 SNHLY and CDR2 FYNNEI. The CDR3 consists of 15 residues. The V and J ends lost 2 bases and 4 bases, in that order; junction bases with no gene match: 6. The assay was immunoSEQ multiplex PCR, and TCRdb's table has in-frame clones only and misses some. The sample lists about 70,000 clones; 92% were seen once. The sample comes from a study of T cell changes during pregnancy in multiple sclerosis. This TCR derives from a female donor with multiple sclerosis, enrolled in a pregnancy study. The chain combines TRBV2 with TRBJ2-3, with 7 bases aligning to TRBD1. The sample here was peripheral blood, taken after pregnancy. The CDR3 bases are TGTGCCAGCAGTGAACGAGGGGGCGTAGCAGATACGCAGTATTTT. Residues: CASSERGGVADTQYF.